This TCR beta chain was observed in a study of response to subunit inactivated influenza vaccine. For this clonotype: Its specificity is not known.

Study-wide results and caveats: Few additional T cells are recruited per seasonal influenza vaccination, authors suggested.

V gave up 5 bases and J gave up 0 bases; unmatched junction bases: 5. The V gene's germline CDR1 is DFQATT and CDR2 SNEGSKA (reference sequence). CDR3 length equals 15 residues. MiXCR was run by TCRdb on the RT-PCR reads, yielding one entry per CDR3 protein. This table holds about 540,000 distinct CDR3 sequences, roughly a quarter found once. These same data were also listed under a study on T cells expressing NK-cell markers. That study adds: UMIs were included in TCR beta cDNA generated by 5'RACE template switching. The CD3+CD56-NKG2C+ fraction was also led by these clonotypes in a handful of donors.

This material consisted of CD4+ T cells sorted from PBMCs, taken approximately 13 days after vaccination. The sequence derives from a man aged 50 to 60 who received an inactivated influenza vaccine. The rearrangement links TRBV20-1 to TRBJ2-1; 9 bases are shared with TRBD2. The CDR3 loop is CSARNSGSSYNEQFF. The CDR3 region has the DNA TGCAGTGCTCGAAATAGCGGGAGCTCCTACAATGAGCAGTTCTTC.